This T cell receptor (beta chain) was identified during a study of shared clonotypes between healthy human individuals. Donation came from healthy HIV-negative adults that had no recent acute infections or vaccinations. Libraries were prepared by immunoSEQ multiplex PCR; TCRdb keeps only in-frame clonotypes and omits some of them. The table records 2 million to 2.5 million clones, 90% to 96% of them present only once. Germline values: CDR1 SGHVS, CDR2 FNYEAQ. CDR3 length equals 14 residues. The V end was cut by 1 base, the J end by 5 bases, with 12 bases between. The TCR sequence derives from a man between 18 and 35 years old in good health. The chain joins TRBV7-6 to TRBJ2-7; the D gene is possibly TRBD2 (5 bases). The specimen was naive CD4+ T cells sorted from blood. Subset given: CD45RA+ positively selected. CDR3 sequence (DNA): TGTGCCAGCAGCTTAGACGGCCGGGGAGACGAGCAGTACTTC. Translation: CASSLDGRGDEQYF. Together with reference TRBV7-6 and TRBJ2-7, the CDR3 gives the full variable domain: GAGVSQSPRYKVTKRGQDVALRCDPISGHVSLYWYRQALGQGPEFLTYFNYEAQQDKSGLPNDRFSAERPEGSISTLTIQRTEQRDSAMYRCASSLDGRGDEQYFGPGTRLTVT.